This T cell receptor (beta chain) was documented in a study of T cells expressing NK-cell markers. Study at large: The authors sequenced eight donors, of whom seven were HCMV-seropositive and one was seronegative.

A word on this clonotype: The antigen is undetermined.

TCRdb derives one entry per CDR3 protein from the 5' RACE reads, leaving out DNA. In total, the table holds over 250,000 distinct CDR3 sequences. Regarding the study as a whole: HCMV specificity of the expanded NKG2C+ T cell clones was not established.

In germline, CDR1 is SGHTA, CDR2 FQGNSA. The CDR3 consists of 16 residues. This receptor was obtained from a woman aged 18 to 75 in good health. The V and J genes are TRBV7-2 and TRBJ2-7; TCRdb outputs TRBD2, but without DNA this stays unchecked. Material for sequencing was blood T cells: a sorted CD56 or NKG2C T cell subset, CD4+ or CD8+ T cells, or bulk PBMC T cells (not recorded which). CDR3 region: CASSPLAGGPPYEQYF.